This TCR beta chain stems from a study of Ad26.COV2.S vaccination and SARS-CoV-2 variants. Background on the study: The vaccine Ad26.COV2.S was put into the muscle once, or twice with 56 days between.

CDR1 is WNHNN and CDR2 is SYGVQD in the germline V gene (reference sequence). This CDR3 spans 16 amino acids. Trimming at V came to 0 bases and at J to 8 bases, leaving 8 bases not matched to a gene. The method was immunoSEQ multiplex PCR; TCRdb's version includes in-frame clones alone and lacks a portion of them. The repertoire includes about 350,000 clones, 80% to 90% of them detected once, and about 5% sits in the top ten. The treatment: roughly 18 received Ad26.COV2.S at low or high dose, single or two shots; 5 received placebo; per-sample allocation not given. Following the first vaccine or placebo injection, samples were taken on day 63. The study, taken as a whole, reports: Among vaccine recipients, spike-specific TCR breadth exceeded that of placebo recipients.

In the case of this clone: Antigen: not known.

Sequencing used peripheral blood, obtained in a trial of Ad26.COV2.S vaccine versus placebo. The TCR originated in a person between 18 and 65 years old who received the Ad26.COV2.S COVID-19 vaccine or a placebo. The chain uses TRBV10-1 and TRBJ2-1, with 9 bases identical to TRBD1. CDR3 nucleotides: TGCGCCAGCAGTGAGTCGTTAGGACAGGGGTTCCATGAGCAGTTCTTC. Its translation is CASSESLGQGFHEQFF.